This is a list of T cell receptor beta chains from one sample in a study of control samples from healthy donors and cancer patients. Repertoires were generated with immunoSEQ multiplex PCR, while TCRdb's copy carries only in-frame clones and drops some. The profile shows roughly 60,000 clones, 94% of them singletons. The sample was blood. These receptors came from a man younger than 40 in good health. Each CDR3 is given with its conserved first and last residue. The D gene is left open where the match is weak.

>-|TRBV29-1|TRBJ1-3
CSVEEGKNSGNTIYF
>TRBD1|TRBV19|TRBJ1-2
CAGRQGANGYTF
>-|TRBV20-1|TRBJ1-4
CSASGQTTNEKLFF
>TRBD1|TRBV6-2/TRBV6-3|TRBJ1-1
CASSSGQGGEAFF
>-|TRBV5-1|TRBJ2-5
CASGREETQYF
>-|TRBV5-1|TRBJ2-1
CASSLQPPGVSSYNEQFF
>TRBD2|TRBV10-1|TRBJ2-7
CASSESPAGAYEQYF
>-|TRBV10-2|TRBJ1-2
CASRGDSLGYTF
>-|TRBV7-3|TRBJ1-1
CASRADRNTEAFF
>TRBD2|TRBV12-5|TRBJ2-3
CASGGEREADTQYF
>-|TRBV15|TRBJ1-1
CATSRTGGLVEAFF
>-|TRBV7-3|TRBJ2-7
CASSLDSTYEQYF
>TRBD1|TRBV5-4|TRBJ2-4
CASSTKTGASAKNIQYF